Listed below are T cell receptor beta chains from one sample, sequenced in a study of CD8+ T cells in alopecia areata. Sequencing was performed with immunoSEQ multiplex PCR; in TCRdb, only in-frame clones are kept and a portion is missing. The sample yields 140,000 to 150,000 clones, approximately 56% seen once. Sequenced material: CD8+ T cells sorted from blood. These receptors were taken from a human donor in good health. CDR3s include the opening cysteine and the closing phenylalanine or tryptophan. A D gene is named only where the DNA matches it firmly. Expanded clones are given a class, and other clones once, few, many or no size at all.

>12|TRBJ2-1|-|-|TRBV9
TGTGCCAGCAGCACCGACTCGGGTGAGCAGTTCTTC
CASSTDSGEQFF
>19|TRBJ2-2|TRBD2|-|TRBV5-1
TGCGCCAGCAGCCCTTTTTTTGCTAGCGGGAGAAGGAACACCGGGGAGCTGTTTTTT
CASSPFFASGRRNTGELFF
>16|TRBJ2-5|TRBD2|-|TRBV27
TGTGCCAGCAGTACACAACTAGCGGGAGTGATTGAGGCCCAGTACTTC
CASSTQLAGVIEAQYF
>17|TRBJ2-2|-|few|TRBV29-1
TGCAGCGTTGAAGTAGGTGGGAAGGTGGCGAACACCGGGGAGCTGTTTTTT
CSVEVGGKVANTGELFF
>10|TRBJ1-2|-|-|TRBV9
TGTGCCAGTTCAGGGTTCGGCTACACCTTC
CASSGFGYTF
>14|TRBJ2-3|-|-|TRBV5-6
TGTGCCAGCAGTCCCGGGACTGGCACAGATACGCAGTATTTT
CASSPGTGTDTQYF
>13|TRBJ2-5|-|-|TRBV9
TGTGCCAGCAGCGTAGGAATTAGAGGGGCCCAGTACTTC
CASSVGIRGAQYF
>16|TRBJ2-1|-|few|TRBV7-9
TGTGCCAGCAGCTTCAGTTTCGGGGCTTCCTACAATGAGCAGTTCTTC
CASSFSFGASYNEQFF
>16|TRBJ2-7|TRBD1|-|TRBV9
TGTGCCAGCAGCGTAGGTGGGACAGGGATATCCTACGAGCAGTACTTC
CASSVGGTGISYEQYF
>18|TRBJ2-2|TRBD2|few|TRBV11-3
TGTGCCAGCAGCTTAGGACTAGCGGGAGTTAGAATTCCCGGGGAGCTGTTTTTT
CASSLGLAGVRIPGELFF
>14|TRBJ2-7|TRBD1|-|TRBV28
TGTGCCAGCAGAGCTACAGGGGTCGTCTACGAGCAGTACTTC
CASRATGVVYEQYF
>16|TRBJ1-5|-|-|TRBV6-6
TGTGCCAGCCCATTGGGCGGAGCATATAGCAATCAGCCCCAGCATTTT
CASPLGGAYSNQPQHF
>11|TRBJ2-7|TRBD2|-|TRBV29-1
TGCAGCATCCGCGGGAGGGACGAGCAGTACTTC
CSIRGRDEQYF
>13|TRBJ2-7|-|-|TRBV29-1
TGCAGCGTTGAAATAGACAGCTCCTACGAGCAGTACTTC
CSVEIDSSYEQYF
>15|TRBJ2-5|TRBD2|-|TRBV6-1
TGTGCCAGCTGGAACCCTAGCGGAAACCAAGAGACCCAGTACTTC
CASWNPSGNQETQYF
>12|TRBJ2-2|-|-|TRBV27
TGTGCCAGCAGAAGTCCTACCGGGGAGCTGTTTTTT
CASRSPTGELFF
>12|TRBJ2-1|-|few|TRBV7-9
TGTGCCTCCATGGGCCTCTACAATGAGCAGTTCTTC
CASMGLYNEQFF
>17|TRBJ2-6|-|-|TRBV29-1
TGCAGCGTTGAAGATCGTAGAGGGGACCCTGGGGCCAACGTCCTGACTTTC
CSVEDRRGDPGANVLTF
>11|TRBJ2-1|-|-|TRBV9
TGTGCCAGCAGCGTCAGAGGTGAGCAGTTCTTC
CASSVRGEQFF
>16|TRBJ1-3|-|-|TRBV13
TGTGCCAGCAGCACAAATGACGCCGGCTCTGGAAACACCATATATTTT
CASSTNDAGSGNTIYF
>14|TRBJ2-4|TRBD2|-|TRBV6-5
TGTGCCAGCAGCCTGACTAGCGGCAAAAACATTCAGTACTTC
CASSLTSGKNIQYF
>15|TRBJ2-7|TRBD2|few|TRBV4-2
TGTGCCAGCAGCCACCGAAGCGGGAGTCTCTACGAGCAGTACTTC
CASSHRSGSLYEQYF
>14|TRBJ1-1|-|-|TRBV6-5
TGTGCCAGCAGTTACGCCGGTATGAACACTGAAGCTTTCTTT
CASSYAGMNTEAFF
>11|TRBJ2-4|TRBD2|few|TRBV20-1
TGCAGTGCTAGAGCTAGCGGTGTTCAGTACTTC
CSARASGVQYF
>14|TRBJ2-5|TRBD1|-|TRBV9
TGTGCCAGCAGCGGGAGGACAGGCCCAGAGACCCAGTACTTC
CASSGRTGPETQYF
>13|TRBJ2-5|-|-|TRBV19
TGTGCCACCCCTGTGGAGGACCAAGAGACCCAGTACTTC
CATPVEDQETQYF
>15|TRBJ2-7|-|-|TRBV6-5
TGTGCCAGCAGTCTTACTGAAGGGGGCTCCTACGAGCAGTACTTC
CASSLTEGGSYEQYF
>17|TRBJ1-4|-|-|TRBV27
TGTGCCAGCAGTTTATCGTCTAGACCCGCAACTAATGAAAAACTGTTTTTT
CASSLSSRPATNEKLFF
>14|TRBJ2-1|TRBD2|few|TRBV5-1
TGCGCCAGCAGCTTGGGGGACTACGCTCATGAGCAGTTCTTC
CASSLGDYAHEQFF
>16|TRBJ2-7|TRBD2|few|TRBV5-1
TGCGCCAGCAGCTTGGCCTTGCTAGCGGGATCCTACGAGCAGTACTTC
CASSLALLAGSYEQYF
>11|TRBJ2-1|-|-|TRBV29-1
TGCAGCGTCCAATGGGCAGGCTTCGAGTTCTTC
CSVQWAGFEFF
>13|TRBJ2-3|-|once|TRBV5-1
TGCGCCAGCAGCTTGGCGATCTCAGATACGCAGTATTTT
CASSLAISDTQYF
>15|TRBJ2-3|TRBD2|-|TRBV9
TGTGCCAGCAGCGTAGCGGGGGGGGTAACGGATACGCAGTATTTT
CASSVAGGVTDTQYF
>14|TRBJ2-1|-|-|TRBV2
TGTGCCATCCCAACTCGACGTACTTTGAATGAGCAGTTCTTC
CAIPTRRTLNEQFF
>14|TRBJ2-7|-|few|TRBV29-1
TGCAGCGCCGGGATTGGGACGGCGAGCTACGAGCAGTACTTC
CSAGIGTASYEQYF
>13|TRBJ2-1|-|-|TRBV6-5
TGTGCCAGCAGTTACTCTTCCTACAATGAGCAGTTCTTC
CASSYSSYNEQFF
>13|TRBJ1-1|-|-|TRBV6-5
TGTGCCAGCAGCCCGGGGGTAAACACTGAAGCTTTCTTT
CASSPGVNTEAFF
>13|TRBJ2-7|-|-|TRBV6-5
TGTGCCAGCAGTTACTCGGACAACTACGAGCAGTACTTC
CASSYSDNYEQYF
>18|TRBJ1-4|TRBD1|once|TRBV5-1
TGCGCCAGCAGCTTTAGGGACAGCGACTCGAGGATTAATGAAAAACTGTTTTTT
CASSFRDSDSRINEKLFF
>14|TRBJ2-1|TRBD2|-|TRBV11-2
TGTGCCAGCAGACCGACTAGCGCTTACAATGAGCAGTTCTTC
CASRPTSAYNEQFF
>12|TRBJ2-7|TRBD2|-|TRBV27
TGTGCCAGCAGTTTCGGCGGGGGGGAGCAGTACTTC
CASSFGGGEQYF
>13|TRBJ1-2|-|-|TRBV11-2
TGTGCCAGCACCCAGGACCCAGCCCTTGGCTACACCTTC
CASTQDPALGYTF
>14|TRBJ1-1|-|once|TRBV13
TGTGCCAGCAGCTCTCGGACGGAAGACACTGAAGCTTTCTTT
CASSSRTEDTEAFF
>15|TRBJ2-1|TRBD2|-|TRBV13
TGTGCCAGCAGCTTGGCGGGAGAACGGTACAATGAGCAGTTCTTC
CASSLAGERYNEQFF
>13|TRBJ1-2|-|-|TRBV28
TGTGCCAGCAGTTTCCAGGCCAATTATGGCTACACCTTC
CASSFQANYGYTF
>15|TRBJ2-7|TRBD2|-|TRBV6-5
TGTGCCAGCAGTTACGGACTAGCGGCCTCCTACGAGCAGTACTTC
CASSYGLAASYEQYF